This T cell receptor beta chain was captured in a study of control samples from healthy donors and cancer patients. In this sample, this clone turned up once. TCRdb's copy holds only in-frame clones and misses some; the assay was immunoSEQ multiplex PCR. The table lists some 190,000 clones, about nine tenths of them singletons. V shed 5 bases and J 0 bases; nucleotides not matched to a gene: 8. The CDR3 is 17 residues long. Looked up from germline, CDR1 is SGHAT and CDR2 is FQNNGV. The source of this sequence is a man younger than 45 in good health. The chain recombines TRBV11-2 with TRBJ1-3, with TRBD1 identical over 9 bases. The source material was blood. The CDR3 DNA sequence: TGTGCCAGCAGCCCCTGGGGACAGGGAGGCTCTGGAAACACCATATATTTT. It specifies CASSPWGQGGSGNTIYF.